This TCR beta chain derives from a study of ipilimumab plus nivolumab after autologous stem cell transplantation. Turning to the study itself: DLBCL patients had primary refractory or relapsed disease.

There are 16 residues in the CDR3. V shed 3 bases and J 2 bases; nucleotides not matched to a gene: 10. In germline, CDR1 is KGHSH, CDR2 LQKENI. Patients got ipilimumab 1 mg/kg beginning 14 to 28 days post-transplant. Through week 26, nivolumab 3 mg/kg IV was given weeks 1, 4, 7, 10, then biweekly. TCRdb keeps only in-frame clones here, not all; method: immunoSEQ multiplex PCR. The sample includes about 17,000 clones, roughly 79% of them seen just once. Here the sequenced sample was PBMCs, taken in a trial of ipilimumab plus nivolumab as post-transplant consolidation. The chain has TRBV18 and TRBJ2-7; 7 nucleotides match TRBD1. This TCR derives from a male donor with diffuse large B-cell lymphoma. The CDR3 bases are TGTGCCAGCTCACCTCTGCCGGGGACAGAGACCTACGAGCAGTACTTC. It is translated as CASSPLPGTETYEQYF.